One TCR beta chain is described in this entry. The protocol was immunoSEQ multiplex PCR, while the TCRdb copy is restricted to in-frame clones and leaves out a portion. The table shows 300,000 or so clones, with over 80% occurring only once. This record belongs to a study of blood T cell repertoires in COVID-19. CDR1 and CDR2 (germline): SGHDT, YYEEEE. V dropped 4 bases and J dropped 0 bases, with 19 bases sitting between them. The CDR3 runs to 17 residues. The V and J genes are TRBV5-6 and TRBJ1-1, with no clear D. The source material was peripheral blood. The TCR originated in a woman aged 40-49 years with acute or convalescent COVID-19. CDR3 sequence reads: CASSPGPGGSLNTEAFF. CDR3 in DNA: TGTGCCAGCAGCCCGGGCCCAGGAGGGTCTCTGAACACTGAAGCTTTCTTT. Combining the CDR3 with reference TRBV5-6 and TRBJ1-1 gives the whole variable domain DAGVTQSPTHLIKTRGQQVTLRCSPKSGHDTVSWYQQALGQGPQFIFQYYEEEERQRGNFPDRFSGHQFPNYSSELNVNALLLGDSALYLCASSPGPGGSLNTEAFFGQGTRLTVV.